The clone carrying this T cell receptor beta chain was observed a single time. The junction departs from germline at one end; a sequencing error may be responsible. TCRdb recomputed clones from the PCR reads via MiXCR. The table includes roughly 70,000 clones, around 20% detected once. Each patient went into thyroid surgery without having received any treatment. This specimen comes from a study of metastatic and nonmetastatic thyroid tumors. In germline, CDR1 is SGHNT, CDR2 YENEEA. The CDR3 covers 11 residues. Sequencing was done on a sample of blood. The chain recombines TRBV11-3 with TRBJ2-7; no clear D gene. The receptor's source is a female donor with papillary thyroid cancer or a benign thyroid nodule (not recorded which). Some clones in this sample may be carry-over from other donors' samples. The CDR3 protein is CTSSLVHEQYF. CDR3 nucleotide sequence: TGTACCAGCAGCTTAGTCCACGAGCAGTACTTC. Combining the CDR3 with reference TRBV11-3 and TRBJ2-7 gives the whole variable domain EAGVVQSPRYKIIEKKQPVAFWCNPISGHNTLYWYLQNLGQGPELLIRYENEEAVDDSQLPKDRFSAERLKGVDSTLKIQPAELGDSAVYLCTSSLVHEQYFGPGTRLTVT.